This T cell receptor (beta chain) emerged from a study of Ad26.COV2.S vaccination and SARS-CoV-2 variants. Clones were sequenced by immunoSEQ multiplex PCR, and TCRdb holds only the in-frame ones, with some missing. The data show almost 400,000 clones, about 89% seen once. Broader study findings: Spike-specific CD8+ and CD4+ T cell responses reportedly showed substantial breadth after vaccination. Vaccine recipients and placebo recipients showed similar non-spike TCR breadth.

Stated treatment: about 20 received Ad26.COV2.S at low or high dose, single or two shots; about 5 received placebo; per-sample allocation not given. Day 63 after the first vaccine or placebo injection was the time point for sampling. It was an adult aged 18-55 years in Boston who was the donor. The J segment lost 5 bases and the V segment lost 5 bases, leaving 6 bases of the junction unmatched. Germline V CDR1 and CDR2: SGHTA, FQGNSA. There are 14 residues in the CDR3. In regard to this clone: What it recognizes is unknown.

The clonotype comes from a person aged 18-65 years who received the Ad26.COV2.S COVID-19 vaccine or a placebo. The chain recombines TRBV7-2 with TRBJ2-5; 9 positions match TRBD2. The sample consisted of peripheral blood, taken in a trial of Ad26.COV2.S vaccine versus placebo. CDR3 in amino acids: CASSPGLARETQYF. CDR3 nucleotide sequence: TGTGCCAGCAGCCCCGGACTAGCGAGGGAGACCCAGTACTTC.